The T cell receptor beta chain under discussion was sequenced for a study of T cells after somatic rescue of genetic block. The CDR3 has 17 residues. V shed 5 bases, J shed 4 bases, and the junction held 13 bases outside the gene matches. Germline V gives CDR1 SGHKS, CDR2 YYEKEE (reference sequence). Some clones are missing from TCRdb's copy, which holds only in-frame ones; the method was immunoSEQ multiplex PCR. The table has tens of thousands of clones, approximately 90% seen once; the top ten hold around 3%. Sequenced sample: peripheral blood mononuclear cells (PBMCs). This sequence originates from a man between 35 and 55 years old. The chain carries TRBV5-5 and TRBJ2-2, with 8 bases lining up with TRBD2. The CDR3 DNA is TGTGCCAGCAGGCCTCCGGTGACTAGCGAGCTCACCGGGGAGCTGTTTTTT. It translates to CASRPPVTSELTGELFF.